Listed below are T cell receptor beta chains from one sample, sequenced in a study of blood T cell repertoires in COVID-19. TCRdb's table, derived via immunoSEQ multiplex PCR, lists solely in-frame clones and lacks some. The sample lists 150,000 to 200,000 clones, more than 70% occurring once. Sample: peripheral blood. Source of these receptors: a human donor in a cohort sampled during active COVID-19. The CDR3 runs from the conserved cysteine through the conserved F or W. The D gene is left open where the match is weak. Size is stated for part of the rows, as once, few or many counts, or as a class when the clone is expanded.

V,size,J,D,length,CDR3,DNA
TRBV10-1,-,TRBJ1-1,-,14,CASSDGGSDTEAFF,TGCGCCAGCAGTGATGGGGGGTCGGACACTGAAGCTTTCTTT
TRBV6-5,-,TRBJ2-2,TRBD1,15,CASSSGQGNTGELFF,TGTGCCAGCAGTTCCGGACAGGGGAACACCGGGGAGCTGTTTTTT
TRBV30,-,TRBJ2-7,-,15,CAWSHQDKGMDEQYF,TGTGCCTGGAGTCACCAGGACAAAGGAATGGACGAGCAGTACTTC
TRBV7-2,-,TRBJ2-2,-,18,CASSFLAVSGPNTGELFF,TGTGCCAGCAGCTTTTTAGCCGTCAGCGGTCCGAACACCGGGGAGCTGTTTTTT
TRBV28,-,TRBJ1-2,-,16,CASSLWGADGINGYTF,TGTGCCAGCAGTTTATGGGGGGCGGACGGCATTAATGGCTACACCTTC
TRBV20-1,once,TRBJ2-1,TRBD2,14,CSASHATSSNEQFF,TGCAGTGCTAGTCACGCGACTAGCAGTAATGAGCAGTTCTTC
TRBV11-2,-,TRBJ2-1,-,14,CASSLWDLQNEQFF,TGTGCCAGCAGCTTATGGGACTTGCAGAATGAGCAGTTCTTC
TRBV9,-,TRBJ2-2,-,16,CASSGNPSVNTGELFF,TGTGCCAGCAGCGGGAATCCTAGCGTGAACACCGGGGAGCTGTTTTTT
TRBV5-1,-,TRBJ2-7,TRBD2,16,CASSLSGGGASDEQYF,TGCGCCAGCAGCTTGAGTGGCGGGGGGGCCTCGGACGAGCAGTACTTC
TRBV5-1,-,TRBJ1-4,TRBD1,13,CASSRTGPSQLFF,TGCGCCAGCAGTCGGACAGGGCCGTCCCAACTTTTTTTT
TRBV3-1/TRBV3-2,-,TRBJ2-1,TRBD2,14,CASSLGLAANEQFF,TGTGCCAGCAGCCTGGGACTAGCGGCCAATGAGCAGTTCTTC
TRBV6-2/TRBV6-3,-,TRBJ2-1,TRBD2,16,CASSYSTSGGHNEQFF,TGTGCCAGCAGTTACTCAACTAGCGGGGGGCACAATGAGCAGTTCTTC
TRBV5-1,-,TRBJ1-1,-,13,CASSYYSGAEAFF,TGCGCCAGCAGCTATTATTCGGGGGCTGAAGCTTTCTTT
TRBV5-1,-,TRBJ2-5,TRBD2,16,CASSPTAAGSLETQYF,TGCGCCAGCAGCCCAACAGCAGCGGGGAGTCTGGAGACCCAGTACTTC
TRBV5-1,-,TRBJ2-7,TRBD2,16,CASSLSLAGGYYEQYF,TGCGCCAGCAGCTTGTCGCTAGCGGGAGGGTATTACGAGCAGTACTTC
TRBV11-2,few,TRBJ2-7,-,15,CASSLEGGALSGQYF,TGTGCCAGCAGCTTAGAAGGCGGGGCCTTATCTGGGCAGTACTTC
TRBV5-4,many,TRBJ2-3,TRBD2,16,CASSSGLAGGTDTQYF,TGTGCCAGCAGCTCAGGGTTAGCGGGAGGAACAGATACGCAGTATTTT
TRBV4-1,-,TRBJ2-3,-,14,CASSHQQATDTQYF,TGCGCCAGCAGCCACCAGCAGGCCACAGATACGCAGTATTTT
TRBV5-6,-,TRBJ2-7,-,15,CASSFLHREIYEQYF,TGTGCCAGCAGCTTCCTGCACAGGGAGATATACGAGCAGTACTTC
TRBV19,-,TRBJ2-3,TRBD2,11,CASRAGNTQYF,TGTGCCAGTAGAGCGGGAAATACGCAGTATTTT
TRBV5-4,-,TRBJ2-1,TRBD2,15,CASSFPSGRVNEQFF,TGTGCCAGCAGCTTTCCTAGCGGGAGGGTAAATGAGCAGTTCTTC
TRBV5-4,-,TRBJ1-1,-,15,CASSLDRGKNTEAFF,TGTGCCAGCAGCCTAGACCGGGGGAAGAACACTGAAGCTTTCTTT
TRBV7-2,once,TRBJ2-1,-,15,CASSPNVGSYNEQFF,TGTGCCAGCAGCCCGAATGTCGGGAGCTACAATGAGCAGTTCTTC
TRBV5-5,-,TRBJ2-2,TRBD2,15,CASSLVSGGTGELFF,TGTGCCAGCAGCTTGGTTAGCGGGGGCACCGGGGAGCTGTTTTTT
TRBV6-5,-,TRBJ2-2,-,15,CASSYSAGNTGELFF,TGTGCCAGCAGTTACTCGGCGGGGAACACCGGGGAGCTGTTTTTT
TRBV18,once,TRBJ2-2,-,16,CASSPLLGQNTGELFF,TGTGCCAGCTCACCACTTCTAGGACAGAACACCGGGGAGCTGTTTTTT
TRBV6-5,-,TRBJ2-1,TRBD1,13,CASSLDRGYEQFF,TGTGCCAGCAGTTTGGACAGGGGCTATGAGCAGTTCTTC
TRBV28,-,TRBJ1-6,TRBD1,14,CASSLTGGGSPLHF,TGTGCCAGCAGTTTGACAGGGGGCGGTTCACCCCTCCACTTT